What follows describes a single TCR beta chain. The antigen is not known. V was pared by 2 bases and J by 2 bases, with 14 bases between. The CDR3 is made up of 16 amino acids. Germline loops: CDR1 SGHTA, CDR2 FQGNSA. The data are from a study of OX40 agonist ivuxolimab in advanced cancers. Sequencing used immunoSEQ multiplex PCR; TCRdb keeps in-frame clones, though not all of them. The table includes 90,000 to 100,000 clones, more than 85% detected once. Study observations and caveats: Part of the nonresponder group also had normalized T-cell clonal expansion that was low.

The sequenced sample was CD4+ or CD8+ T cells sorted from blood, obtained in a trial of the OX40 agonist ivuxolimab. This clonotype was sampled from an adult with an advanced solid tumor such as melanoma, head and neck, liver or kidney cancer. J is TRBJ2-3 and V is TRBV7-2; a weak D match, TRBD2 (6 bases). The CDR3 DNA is TGTGCCAGCAGCTTACCCTTAGCGGAAACCACAGATACGCAGTATTTT. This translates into CASSLPLAETTDTQYF.